This TCR beta chain was profiled in a study of tumor and adjacent non-tumor tissue in lung cancer (dated by TCRdb to the late 2010s). In the study overall: Patients with adenocarcinoma (about twelve), squamous cell carcinoma (2) and small cell lung cancer (1) were included in the cohort. Ages among the roughly 15 patients ranged from about 30 to 85 years, there were roughly 10 men and 5 women, and disease was at TNM stage I to III. Sequencing generated a total of about 130,000,000 productive TCRbeta reads, averaging approximately 3.8 million reads per sample. Bulk TCRbeta repertoires were compared between lung tumor tissue and matched distant non-tumor lung tissue obtained from roughly 16 lung cancer patients. TCRbeta CDR3 sequencing was performed on a few dozen paired specimens, with one tumor sample and one normal lung sample collected per patient. The investigation overall reported the following: Peripheral blood was not sequenced, so blood TCRbeta repertoires were not examined in the lung cancer patients of the study. The cohort had only 15 or so patients, and the authors noted that larger samples and more detailed clinical data are needed. The methods do not name the sequencing platform or mention unique molecular identifiers. A significantly larger cumulative share of the repertoire was made up by the top 100 clones in normal lung than in tumor tissue. Younger patients had significantly higher TCR diversity, and higher tumor TCR diversity was associated with shorter overall and disease-free survival. Significantly higher TCR diversity (inverse Simpson) was observed in tumor tissue than in normal lung tissue (around 450 vs 160, P = 0.0075, Mann-Whitney U test).

The method behind the library was multiplex PCR. The listed sequencing device is Illumina HiSeq 2500. TCRbeta libraries were constructed through three rounds of nested PCR with primers (Table S4) according to protocols adapted from ARM-PCR. Before sequencing, PCR products of 200-500 bp were excised from the gel and purified with the QIAquick gel extraction kit. In the paper's pipeline: Reads were cleaned using Trimmomatic, were merged into complete CDR3 sequences using FLASH, and were assigned to V(D)J germline segments using MiTCR. VDJtools was used to compute clonal diversity as the inverse Simpson's index. A read counted as productive if the sequence was in-frame and lacked a premature stop codon. The public sequencing data were trimmed at Q25 with fastp and processed into clonotypes with MiXCR by TCRdb, which kept only in-frame beta chains. CDR3 protein duplicates are merged, each entry listing the most common genes and DNA. These V and J calls rely on TCRdb rather than the paper's analysis. The sample yields 100,000 or so distinct CDR3 sequences; 55% to 65% were counted once. Of the sample, roughly 20% falls within the top ten clones.

RNA was extracted from bulk unsorted tissue and checked for quality with a NanoDrop ND-1000 and an Agilent 2100. Distant non-tumor tissue taken more than 3 cm from the tumor edge was used as the normal lung sample. Newly diagnosed lung cancer patients without prior chemotherapy who had been admitted for thoracic surgery in China between August and November 2014 were enrolled as donors. Patients who had received previous radiotherapy or chemotherapy, or who had another concurrent cancer, were excluded from the study. Surgical tissue pieces of about 1-2.3 cm3 were preserved in RNAlater solution and stored at -80 °C until use. In the case of this clonotype: The antigen it binds to is not known. Without the conserved terminal phenylalanine or tryptophan, this CDR3 likely stems from a read error.

CDR1 SGHDT and CDR2 YYEEEE are derived from the germline V gene. The CDR3 adds up to 18 amino acids, both ends counted. Only the CDR3 part of the read is kept: 54 bases, read in frame from the first base. At the junction V is shortened by 4 bases and J by 0 bases; bases outside the gene matches: 10. This receptor was taken from a man between 25 and 39 years old with non-small cell lung cancer. The sequence links TRBV5-6 to TRBJ2-6, and 7 junction bases match TRBD1. The material sequenced was distant non-tumor lung tissue. DNA sequence: TGTGCCAGCAGCGCATTGACAGGGCAGAGCTCTGGGGCCAACGTCCTGACTTTA. Translated, this gives CASSALTGQSSGANVLTL.